The rows below give T cell receptor beta chains drawn from one sample of a study of sequential checkpoint blockade in melanoma. Using immunoSEQ multiplex PCR, the repertoire was profiled, and TCRdb retains in-frame clones only, with some absent. The profile shows some 7,200 clones, around 78% of them singletons. The source material was CD8+ T cells sorted from blood (inferred from file names), sampled from a patient given nivolumab and ipilimumab in sequence. The receptors shown here come from a human donor with melanoma. Each CDR3 is given with its conserved first and last residue. The order of the fields is clone size, V gene, CDR3 length, D gene, J gene, CDR3 DNA, CDR3 protein. D genes are given only for firm matches. Size values are once, few and many counts, or a class for expanded clones, and some rows have none.

abundance: few; v_gene: TRBV4-2; len: 15; d_gene: TRBD1; j_gene: TRBJ1-2; CDR3nt: TGTGCCAGCAGCCCCCGGACAGGCCCGAACTATGGCTACACCTTC; CDR3aa: CASSPRTGPNYGYTF
abundance: few; v_gene: TRBV27; len: 12; d_gene: .; j_gene: TRBJ2-1; CDR3nt: TGTGCCAGCAGGGAGGGAGCCAATGAGCAGTTCTTC; CDR3aa: CASREGANEQFF
abundance: .; v_gene: TRBV28; len: 14; d_gene: TRBD1; j_gene: TRBJ2-5; CDR3nt: TGTGCCAGCGGCCTCGGGACAGTACAAGAGACCCAGTACTTC; CDR3aa: CASGLGTVQETQYF
abundance: .; v_gene: TRBV11-1; len: 13; d_gene: .; j_gene: TRBJ2-3; CDR3nt: TGTGCCAGCAGCGACCGACTAGAGGTTACGCAGTATTTT; CDR3aa: CASSDRLEVTQYF
abundance: .; v_gene: TRBV2; len: 12; d_gene: .; j_gene: TRBJ2-1; CDR3nt: TGTGCCAGCAGTGAACCTTACAATGAGCAGTTCTTC; CDR3aa: CASSEPYNEQFF
abundance: .; v_gene: TRBV27; len: 14; d_gene: TRBD1; j_gene: TRBJ1-5; CDR3nt: TGTGCCAGCAGACAGGGGGTCGACAATCAGCCCCAGCATTTT; CDR3aa: CASRQGVDNQPQHF
abundance: medium-sized; v_gene: TRBV7-9; len: 14; d_gene: .; j_gene: TRBJ1-4; CDR3nt: TGTGCCAGCAGCCCGACGGGGGACAATGAAAAACTGTTTTTT; CDR3aa: CASSPTGDNEKLFF
abundance: .; v_gene: TRBV9; len: 16; d_gene: TRBD2; j_gene: TRBJ2-1; CDR3nt: TGTGCCAGCAGCGGCGGATCCGGGACTAGTCACCCTGAGCAGTTCTTC; CDR3aa: CASSGGSGTSHPEQFF
abundance: .; v_gene: TRBV28; len: 13; d_gene: TRBD2; j_gene: TRBJ2-2; CDR3nt: TGTGCCAGCAGTTTCGGACTAGCCGGGGAGCTGTTTTTT; CDR3aa: CASSFGLAGELFF
abundance: once; v_gene: TRBV27; len: 17; d_gene: .; j_gene: TRBJ2-1; CDR3nt: TGTGCCAGCAGTCCATCCAGGGGTGGCGGCTCCTACAATGAGCAGTTCTTC; CDR3aa: CASSPSRGGGSYNEQFF
abundance: .; v_gene: TRBV14; len: 17; d_gene: TRBD1; j_gene: TRBJ2-5; CDR3nt: TGTGCCAGCAGCATTCGACAGGGGGCCTTCGGTGCGGAGACCCAGTACTTC; CDR3aa: CASSIRQGAFGAETQYF
abundance: once; v_gene: TRBV4-1; len: 15; d_gene: .; j_gene: TRBJ1-4; CDR3nt: TGCGCCAGCAGCCAAGGGGGCAGGGACTATGAAAAACTGTTTTTT; CDR3aa: CASSQGGRDYEKLFF
abundance: .; v_gene: TRBV25-1; len: 12; d_gene: .; j_gene: TRBJ2-1; CDR3nt: TGTGCCAGCAGAGCGTTCTACAATGAGCAGTTCTTC; CDR3aa: CASRAFYNEQFF
abundance: .; v_gene: TRBV4-1; len: 12; d_gene: .; j_gene: TRBJ2-7; CDR3nt: TGCGCCAGCAGCCAAGATCTCAGGTTCCAGTACTTC; CDR3aa: CASSQDLRFQYF